The clone carrying this TCR beta chain was observed a handful of times. Deletions cut 4 bases from V and 1 base from J, with 17 bases between. The germline V gene has CDR1 SGHKS and CDR2 YYEKEE (reference sequence). The CDR3 covers 17 residues. A TCRbeta library incorporating unique molecular identifiers was prepared. TCRdb fed the PCR reads into MiXCR, producing one record per CDR3 protein. The sample records some 390,000 distinct CDR3 sequences, 20% being singletons. This entry is derived from a study of T-cell reconstitution after alpha-beta-depleted transplantation in children. The origin of this receptor is a human donor who donated a stem cell graft to a child with acute myeloid leukemia. The V and J genes are TRBV5-5 and TRBJ2-2; either TRBD1 or TRBD2 may fit D (5 bases each). The sample was PBMCs from the stem cell graft donor, taken from the stem cell graft. The chain's CDR3 is CASSRRDVSGNTGELFF. CDR3 bases: TGTGCCAGCAGCCGCCGGGACGTGTCGGGGAACACCGGGGAGCTGTTTTTT.